This T cell receptor (beta chain) emerged from a study of regulatory T cells in long-lasting Graves disease. Construction of the TCR beta libraries employed iRepertoire HTBI primers in conjunction with Arm-PCR of CDR3 regions. MiXCR was run by TCRdb on the multiplex PCR reads, yielding one entry per CDR3 protein. The sample shows 650,000 to 850,000 distinct CDR3 sequences, around 30% of them seen only once. Whole-study results and caveats: It was in persistent disease that TRBV28, TRBJ1-2 and TRBJ2-5 were favored.

The time point denotes: persistent/refractory GD, antithyroid drugs over 5 years with positive TRAb. Isolated PBMC RNA provided the starting material for the TCR library. This CDR3 region has 15 residues. V was cut by 3 bases and J by 7 bases, with 18 bases left in between. Germline CDR1 and CDR2: MDHEN and SYDVKM. To note about this clonotype: Its cognate antigen is unknown.

Sequenced here: peripheral blood mononuclear cells (PBMCs), sampled when the disease was refractory, from a patient treated with antithyroid drugs. This receptor was identified in a female donor with Graves disease. The chain recombines TRBV28 with TRBJ1-1; perhaps TRBD1 as D (5 bases). The DNA of the CDR3 is TGTGCCAGCAGTTTTCTGAGACAGCCCCGAGTTGAAGCTTTCTTT. Translation: CASSFLRQPRVEAFF.